This is a list of T cell receptor beta chains from one sample in a study of blood T cell repertoires in COVID-19. Produced via immunoSEQ multiplex PCR; TCRdb's table is partial and in-frame only. The data hold hundreds of thousands of clones, with approximately 90% observed a single time. Sequenced material: PBMCs or T cells enriched from blood (not recorded which). The receptor set was obtained from a man aged 35-49 years who had recovered from COVID-19. Each CDR3 is given with its conserved first and last residue. The D gene is left open where the match is weak. Clone size, where shown, is once, few, many, or a class for clones that have expanded.

V gene,J gene,clone size,D gene,CDR3 DNA,CDR3 protein
TRBV28,TRBJ2-1,-,TRBD2,TGTGCCAGCACCCAAAGACTCTTAGCGGGAGGCAATGAGCAGTTCTTC,CASTQRLLAGGNEQFF
TRBV21-1,TRBJ2-2,-,-,TGTGCCAGCAGCAGGATAACAGGGGCCGGGGAGCTGTTTTTT,CASSRITGAGELFF
TRBV19,TRBJ1-4,few,-,TGTGCCAGTACCCCACAGTCGGGGTATTATGAAAAACTGTTTTTT,CASTPQSGYYEKLFF
TRBV7-3,TRBJ2-1,-,-,TGTGCCAGCAGCTTATTCGCGACAGGCTTTTCCAATGAGCAGTTCTTC,CASSLFATGFSNEQFF
TRBV6-2/TRBV6-3,TRBJ1-5,-,-,TGTGCCAGCAGTTATAACAGGCAGAATCAGCCCCAGCATTTT,CASSYNRQNQPQHF
TRBV5-5,TRBJ1-1,few,-,TGTGCCAGCATCACGGACCGGGAAAGTTTTACTGAAGCTTTCTTT,CASITDRESFTEAFF
TRBV7-2,TRBJ2-5,-,TRBD2,TGTGCCAGCAGCTTAATCGGCGGGGGGGTAGGGGAGACCCAGTACTTC,CASSLIGGGVGETQYF
TRBV7-9,TRBJ2-7,-,-,TGTGCCAGCAGCTTAGGGGGCCTGGAGAAATCCTACGAGCAGTACTTC,CASSLGGLEKSYEQYF
TRBV7-9,TRBJ1-1,once,-,TGTGCCAGCAGCTTAGATCCACAGCACACTGAAGCTTTCTTT,CASSLDPQHTEAFF
TRBV6-5,TRBJ1-6,-,TRBD1,TGTGCCAGCAGCAGGGACAGGGTATTTTCACCCCTCCACTTT,CASSRDRVFSPLHF
TRBV5-4,TRBJ1-1,-,-,TGTGCCAGCAGACTCGGGGGAGACACTGAAGCTTTCTTT,CASRLGGDTEAFF
TRBV18,TRBJ1-3,-,-,TGTGCCAGCTCACCACGTATACTCTCTGGAAACACCATATATTTT,CASSPRILSGNTIYF
TRBV7-3,TRBJ2-5,once,TRBD1,TGTGCCAGCAGCTTAAATTACAGGGGAGAGACCCAGTACTTC,CASSLNYRGETQYF
TRBV6-6,TRBJ2-1,-,-,TGTGCCAGCAGTTACAACAGCCTTAGAATGGACAATGAGCAGTTCTTC,CASSYNSLRMDNEQFF
TRBV5-5,TRBJ1-5,-,-,TGTGCCAGCAGCTTGAATTACGCAGGGTTCCAGCCCCAGCATTTT,CASSLNYAGFQPQHF
TRBV9,TRBJ2-3,-,-,TGTGCCAGCAGCAGACCAGGGGTACGCACAGATACGCAGTATTTT,CASSRPGVRTDTQYF
TRBV11-3,TRBJ1-1,-,TRBD1,TGTGCCAGCAGCGGCAGACAGGGGTTGAGGGACACTGAAGCTTTCTTT,CASSGRQGLRDTEAFF
TRBV6-5,TRBJ2-3,-,TRBD2,TGTGCCAGCAGTTACAGACCGGGACTAGTCGGAGATACGCAGTATTTT,CASSYRPGLVGDTQYF
TRBV10-3,TRBJ2-1,-,TRBD2,TGTGCCATCAGTGAGTCCGGGCTAGCGGATTACAATGAGCAGTTCTTC,CAISESGLADYNEQFF
TRBV4-2,TRBJ2-5,-,TRBD1,TGTGCCAGCAGCCAAGTTCAGGGGGCGCGGGAGACCCAGTACTTC,CASSQVQGARETQYF
TRBV6-1,TRBJ1-2,-,-,TGTGCCAGCAGTGAAGCGCGGCTGCAACGGGGCTACACCTTC,CASSEARLQRGYTF
TRBV19,TRBJ2-5,-,TRBD2,TGTGCCAGTAGGGCCCTAGCGGGAGAAGAGACCCAGTACTTC,CASRALAGEETQYF
TRBV18,TRBJ2-1,-,TRBD2,TGTGCCAGCTCACCCGGACTAGCGGGAGCTGAGCAGTTCTTC,CASSPGLAGAEQFF
TRBV6-5,TRBJ1-4,-,TRBD1,TGTGCCAGCAGTTCCACAGGGGGGACTAATGAAAAACTGTTTTTT,CASSSTGGTNEKLFF
TRBV6-2/TRBV6-3,TRBJ2-7,many,TRBD2,TGTGCCAGCAGTTACCCCGGACTAGTATCCGACGAGCAGTACTTC,CASSYPGLVSDEQYF
TRBV5-1,TRBJ2-1,-,TRBD2,TGCGCCAGCAGCTTGAAACCTAGCGGGGACAATGAGCAGTTCTTC,CASSLKPSGDNEQFF